The rows below give T cell receptor beta chains drawn from one sample of a study of radiotherapy plus CTLA-4 blockade in lung cancer. TCRdb's table, derived via immunoSEQ multiplex PCR, lists solely in-frame clones and lacks some. This sample has 85,000 to 120,000 clones; 70% to 90% occur once, and the top ten carry under 3%. The sequenced sample was peripheral blood, obtained from a patient treated with radiotherapy plus ipilimumab. These receptors were obtained from a human donor with non-small cell lung cancer that progressed on radiotherapy plus ipilimumab. Some clones in this sample may be carry-over from other donors' samples. The CDR3 runs from the conserved cysteine through the conserved F or W. D genes are given only for firm matches. Only part of the rows carry a size: once, few, many, or a class if the clone is expanded.

j_call: TRBJ2-7; d_call: TRBD2; clone_size: few; v_call: TRBV6-5; cdr3_aa: CASSLPTSGVYEQYF; cdr3_nt: TGTGCCAGCAGTCTCCCGACTAGCGGGGTCTACGAGCAGTACTTC
j_call: TRBJ1-1; d_call: -; clone_size: -; v_call: TRBV5-1; cdr3_aa: CASTRTVNTEAFF; cdr3_nt: TGCGCCAGCACGCGGACAGTTAACACTGAAGCTTTCTTT
j_call: TRBJ2-3; d_call: -; clone_size: -; v_call: TRBV28; cdr3_aa: CASSRSREPDTQYF; cdr3_nt: TGTGCCAGCAGCCGTAGTAGGGAACCAGATACGCAGTATTTT
j_call: TRBJ2-1; d_call: -; clone_size: once; v_call: TRBV9; cdr3_aa: CASSVIGGSNEQFF; cdr3_nt: TGTGCCAGCAGCGTCATCGGGGGAAGTAATGAGCAGTTCTTC
j_call: TRBJ2-1; d_call: TRBD1; clone_size: -; v_call: TRBV27; cdr3_aa: CASTGTGGTYEQFF; cdr3_nt: TGTGCCAGCACCGGGACAGGGGGCACCTATGAGCAGTTCTTC
j_call: TRBJ2-1; d_call: -; clone_size: -; v_call: TRBV5-1; cdr3_aa: CASSSTGTPLGDEQFF; cdr3_nt: TGCGCCAGCAGCTCGACCGGGACGCCGTTAGGGGATGAGCAGTTCTTC
j_call: TRBJ2-7; d_call: -; clone_size: -; v_call: TRBV6-1; cdr3_aa: CASSEAGGLVYEQYF; cdr3_nt: TGTGCCAGCAGTGAGGCAGGGGGGCTGGTGTACGAGCAGTACTTC
j_call: TRBJ2-2; d_call: -; clone_size: few; v_call: TRBV19; cdr3_aa: CASNPPDTGELFF; cdr3_nt: TGTGCCAGCAACCCCCCAGACACCGGGGAGCTGTTTTTT
j_call: TRBJ1-1; d_call: -; clone_size: once; v_call: TRBV4-2; cdr3_aa: CASSHPAGTGNTEAFF; cdr3_nt: TGTGCCAGCAGCCACCCGGCGGGTACTGGGAACACTGAAGCTTTCTTT
j_call: TRBJ2-2; d_call: TRBD2; clone_size: -; v_call: TRBV5-1; cdr3_aa: CASSSFLAGGSTGELFF; cdr3_nt: TGCGCCAGCAGCTCATTCCTAGCGGGGGGCTCCACCGGGGAGCTGTTTTTT
j_call: TRBJ1-1; d_call: -; clone_size: -; v_call: TRBV7-6; cdr3_aa: CASSALTGNTEAFF; cdr3_nt: TGTGCCAGCAGCGCCCTGACAGGGAACACTGAAGCTTTCTTT
j_call: TRBJ2-6; d_call: -; clone_size: -; v_call: TRBV4-3; cdr3_aa: CASSQEYLLQYSGANVLTF; cdr3_nt: TGCGCCAGCAGCCAAGAATATCTATTACAATACTCTGGGGCCAACGTCCTGACTTTC
j_call: TRBJ2-7; d_call: TRBD2; clone_size: -; v_call: TRBV28; cdr3_aa: CASSLIGREGEQYF; cdr3_nt: TGTGCCAGCAGTTTGATCGGGAGGGAGGGCGAGCAGTACTTC
j_call: TRBJ1-2; d_call: TRBD1; clone_size: few; v_call: TRBV19; cdr3_aa: CASSMDRYYGYTF; cdr3_nt: TGTGCCAGTAGTATGGACAGGTACTATGGCTACACCTTC
j_call: TRBJ1-3; d_call: TRBD1; clone_size: -; v_call: TRBV11-2; cdr3_aa: CASSSPAGGSGNTIYF; cdr3_nt: TGTGCCAGCAGCTCTCCCGCAGGGGGCTCTGGAAACACCATATATTTT
j_call: TRBJ1-6; d_call: -; clone_size: -; v_call: TRBV6-1; cdr3_aa: CASSDELGSPLHF; cdr3_nt: TGTGCCAGCAGTGATGAGCTCGGTTCACCCCTCCACTTT
j_call: TRBJ2-1; d_call: -; clone_size: -; v_call: TRBV4-2; cdr3_aa: CASSRDYSDNEQFF; cdr3_nt: TGTGCCAGCAGCCGGGATTACTCGGACAATGAGCAGTTCTTC
j_call: TRBJ2-4; d_call: -; clone_size: -; v_call: TRBV6-1; cdr3_aa: CASSEGQAKNIQYF; cdr3_nt: TGTGCCAGCAGTGAGGGCCAAGCCAAAAACATTCAGTACTTC
j_call: TRBJ1-5; d_call: -; clone_size: once; v_call: TRBV2; cdr3_aa: CASTGTEGNQPQHF; cdr3_nt: TGTGCCAGCACCGGGACGGAAGGCAATCAGCCCCAGCATTTT
j_call: TRBJ2-3; d_call: TRBD2; clone_size: -; v_call: TRBV6-6; cdr3_aa: CASSPLAGLTTDTQYF; cdr3_nt: TGTGCCAGCAGTCCACTAGCGGGGCTAACCACAGATACGCAGTATTTT
j_call: TRBJ2-1; d_call: -; clone_size: -; v_call: TRBV27; cdr3_aa: CASSLLRVSNEQFF; cdr3_nt: TGTGCCAGCAGTTTACTCAGGGTTAGCAATGAGCAGTTCTTC
j_call: TRBJ2-2; d_call: -; clone_size: -; v_call: TRBV7-2; cdr3_aa: CASSYPRTSGGELFF; cdr3_nt: TGTGCCAGCAGCTATCCACGGACCAGTGGCGGGGAGCTGTTTTTT
j_call: TRBJ1-1; d_call: -; clone_size: -; v_call: TRBV4-2; cdr3_aa: CASSSRTRVATEAFF; cdr3_nt: TGTGCCAGCAGCTCTCGAACCAGGGTAGCCACTGAAGCTTTCTTT
j_call: TRBJ2-3; d_call: -; clone_size: -; v_call: TRBV7-2; cdr3_aa: CASSLVAGTDTQYF; cdr3_nt: TGTGCCAGCAGCTTAGTAGCGGGCACAGATACGCAGTATTTT
j_call: TRBJ1-2; d_call: -; clone_size: once; v_call: TRBV15; cdr3_aa: CATSRGGTGLYGYTF; cdr3_nt: TGTGCCACCAGCAGAGGGGGGACGGGCCTCTATGGCTACACCTTC
j_call: TRBJ1-1; d_call: -; clone_size: -; v_call: TRBV2; cdr3_aa: CASSDRLGLRNTEAFF; cdr3_nt: TGTGCCAGCAGTGACCGATTGGGACTGCGGAACACTGAAGCTTTCTTT
j_call: TRBJ2-3; d_call: TRBD1; clone_size: once; v_call: TRBV29-1; cdr3_aa: CSVLRGDRGLTDTQYF; cdr3_nt: TGCAGCGTTCTTAGGGGGGACAGGGGGCTCACAGATACGCAGTATTTT
j_call: TRBJ2-7; d_call: -; clone_size: few; v_call: TRBV4-3; cdr3_aa: CASSQGSRELYEQYF; cdr3_nt: TGCGCCAGCAGCCAAGGAAGTAGAGAGCTCTACGAGCAGTACTTC
j_call: TRBJ2-3; d_call: -; clone_size: -; v_call: TRBV5-1; cdr3_aa: CASSTGADTQYF; cdr3_nt: TGCGCCAGCAGCACGGGAGCAGATACGCAGTATTTT
j_call: TRBJ2-6; d_call: -; clone_size: -; v_call: TRBV4-2; cdr3_aa: CASSQDLTSGANVLTF; cdr3_nt: TGTGCCAGCAGCCAAGATTTAACCTCTGGGGCCAACGTCCTGACTTTC
j_call: TRBJ2-7; d_call: -; clone_size: -; v_call: TRBV19; cdr3_aa: CASSIGAGARGSYEQYF; cdr3_nt: TGTGCCAGTAGTATCGGTGCCGGGGCGCGGGGTTCCTACGAGCAGTACTTC
j_call: TRBJ1-5; d_call: -; clone_size: once; v_call: TRBV5-1; cdr3_aa: CASSYTPGQPQHF; cdr3_nt: TGCGCCAGCAGCTATACTCCGGGACAGCCCCAGCATTTT
j_call: TRBJ2-7; d_call: TRBD2; clone_size: -; v_call: TRBV5-4; cdr3_aa: CASSSQRGDTYEQYF; cdr3_nt: TGTGCCAGCAGCTCCCAGCGGGGGGACACCTACGAGCAGTACTTC
j_call: TRBJ1-1; d_call: TRBD1; clone_size: -; v_call: TRBV19; cdr3_aa: CASSMRQGAVSAEAFF; cdr3_nt: TGTGCCAGTAGTATGAGACAGGGGGCGGTAAGCGCTGAAGCTTTCTTT
j_call: TRBJ1-1; d_call: -; clone_size: -; v_call: TRBV9; cdr3_aa: CASSVTDGSEAFF; cdr3_nt: TGTGCCAGCAGCGTAACCGATGGCTCTGAAGCTTTCTTT
j_call: TRBJ2-1; d_call: -; clone_size: -; v_call: TRBV30; cdr3_aa: CAWSIRQYHNEQFF; cdr3_nt: TGTGCCTGGAGTATCCGACAGTACCACAATGAGCAGTTCTTC
j_call: TRBJ1-1; d_call: TRBD1; clone_size: once; v_call: TRBV6-5; cdr3_aa: CASSHSGGLGTEAFF; cdr3_nt: TGTGCCAGCAGCCACTCAGGGGGCTTGGGGACTGAAGCTTTCTTT